Listed here is a single TCR beta chain. The germline V gene encodes CDR1 MDHEN and CDR2 SYDVKM. After removal of 3 bases from V and 11 bases from J, the junction contained 1 base not matched to a gene. This CDR3 has 13 amino acids. This sample is drawn from a study of blood T cell repertoires in COVID-19. As for the study in general: Sites across the United States, Italy and Spain contributed samples from acute and convalescent COVID-19.

Data came from immunoSEQ multiplex PCR; TCRdb stores just in-frame clones and leaves some out. In the table there are about 190,000 clones, 65% to 80% of which are singletons. The rearrangement uses TRBV28 and TRBJ2-2; 12 bases are a match to TRBD2. This TCR came from a woman in her fifties or sixties with acute or convalescent COVID-19. The sample was peripheral blood. The CDR3 DNA is TGTGCCAGCAGTTTCGGACTAGCGGGAGAGCTGTTTTTT. Translated, it gives CASSFGLAGELFF.